These 28 T cell receptor beta chains were all obtained from the same sample, sequenced in a study of OX40 agonist ivuxolimab in advanced cancers. TCRdb's table, derived via immunoSEQ multiplex PCR, lists solely in-frame clones and lacks some. Among some 39,000 clones listed, around 80% were seen once. The sequencing used CD4+ or CD8+ T cells sorted from blood, collected in a trial of the OX40 agonist ivuxolimab. The receptors shown here come from an adult with an advanced solid tumor such as melanoma, head and neck, liver or kidney cancer.

This clone has just a few counts. The genes are TRBV28 and TRBJ2-5; 9 bases are a match to TRBD1. Germline CDR1 is MDHEN and CDR2 is SYDVKM. The CDR3 loop spans 15 amino acids. V was clipped by 4 bases and J by 4 bases; unmatched bases: 7. The CDR3 coding sequence is TGTGCCAGCAGTTCTGGGGACAGGGAGGCAGAGACCCAGTACTTC. Its protein is CASSSGDREAETQYF.

The chain employs TRBV28 and TRBJ2-7, with 7 bases aligning to TRBD1. From germline, CDR1 is MDHEN and CDR2 SYDVKM. CDR3 length: 14 residues. V trimming: 8 bases; J trimming: 4 bases; junction bases outside the gene matches: 11. In DNA form, the CDR3 reads TGTGCCAGCTCGACGGGACAGCTGAAATACGAGCAGTACTTC. This gives the protein CASSTGQLKYEQYF.

J is TRBJ1-1 and V is TRBV27; 8 bases are a match to TRBD1. Germline CDR1 MNHEY, CDR2 SMNVEV (reference sequence). The V segment lost 5 bases and the J segment 4 bases; nucleotides outside the gene matches: 9. The CDR3 covers 15 residues. The chain's CDR3 is CASSIQGVKGTEAFF. The CDR3 nucleotides read TGTGCCAGCAGTATACAGGGGGTTAAGGGCACTGAAGCTTTCTTT.

V and J are TRBV4-3 and TRBJ2-7; no firm D call. The germline CDR1 and CDR2 sequences are LGHNA and YSLEER. This CDR3 is 13 amino acids long. Deletions cut 1 base from V and 2 bases from J, with 6 bases between. The DNA for the CDR3 is TGCGCCAGCAGCCAAGGGTCAGCCTACGAGCAGTACTTC. It specifies CASSQGSAYEQYF.

This chain connects TRBV9 to TRBJ2-2; 7 positions agree with TRBD1. The CDR3 has 14 amino acids. V lost 4 bases to trimming and J lost 4 bases; unmatched junction nucleotides: 4. CDR1 is SGDLS, CDR2 YYNGEE, per germline. CDR3 sequence reads: CASSTYRGTGELFF. CDR3 in DNA: TGTGCCAGCAGCACGTACAGGGGCACCGGGGAGCTGTTTTTT.

The chain uses TRBV25-1 and TRBJ1-1, with D uncertain. The CDR3 spans 11 residues. From germline, CDR1 is MGHDK and CDR2 SYGVNS. Trimming shortened V by 7 bases and J by 2 bases, and 5 bases separated the two germline ends. The CDR3 DNA sequence: TGTGCCAGCAAGGGTAACACTGAAGCTTTCTTT. This translates into CASKGNTEAFF.

The chain is built from TRBV11-3 and TRBJ2-1; no firm D call. V was cut by 0 bases and J by 6 bases, with 9 bases left in between. Per the germline V gene, CDR1 is SGHNT and CDR2 is YENEEA. CDR3 length: 14 amino acids. CDR3 sequence reads: CASSLDSSRNEQFF. DNA for the CDR3: TGTGCCAGCAGCTTAGACAGCAGTCGCAATGAGCAGTTCTTC.

This clone was seen a single time. The chain couples TRBV6-5 to TRBJ1-1, with D possibly being TRBD1 (5 bases). Germline values: CDR1 MNHEY, CDR2 SVGAGI. The CDR3 is 12 amino acids. Trimming shortened V by 7 bases and J by 4 bases, and 10 bases separated the two germline ends. CDR3 nucleotides: TGTGCCAGCAAGGTGGGGGGCACTGAAGCTTTCTTT. Its protein is CASKVGGTEAFF.

This chain uses TRBV19 with TRBJ2-1, with 15 nucleotides matching TRBD2. V gave up 6 bases and J gave up 3 bases; unmatched junction bases: 6. Germline-derived CDR1 and CDR2 are LNHDA and SQIVND (reference sequence). The CDR3 is made up of 17 amino acids. In nucleotides, the CDR3 is TGTGCCAGTAGCCTTGGGACTAGCGGGGGGTTCTACAATGAGCAGTTCTTC. It translates to CASSLGTSGGFYNEQFF.

In DNA, the CDR3 is TGTGCCAGCAGCTTTCGACAGATCTCTGGAAACACCATATATTTT. Residues: CASSFRQISGNTIYF. The chain links TRBV11-2 to TRBJ1-3; D perhaps matches TRBD1 (5 bases). The CDR3 sequence is 15 residues long. V was clipped by 3 bases and J by 0 bases, with 9 bases between them. The V gene's germline CDR1 is SGHAT and CDR2 FQNNGV.

V is TRBV5-1 and J is TRBJ2-1, with 7 positions matching TRBD2. CDR1 SGHRS and CDR2 YFSETQ come from the germline V gene. The CDR3 has 19 amino acids. J was trimmed by 4 bases and V by 0 bases; bases with no gene match: 16. The CDR3 region has the DNA TGCGCCAGCAGCTTGGCCGTTGGTAGCGGGTTGCTACGGTACAATGAGCAGTTCTTC. Translating gives CASSLAVGSGLLRYNEQFF.

This chain uses TRBV9 with TRBJ2-5; the match to TRBD2 covers 10 bases. Germline V gene lookup returns CDR1 SGDLS and CDR2 YYNGEE. The V and J ends lost 0 bases and 4 bases, in that order; junction bases with no gene match: 3. This CDR3 spans 15 amino acids. CDR3 region: CASSVGTSGVETQYF. CDR3 nucleotides: TGTGCCAGCAGCGTAGGTACTAGCGGGGTAGAGACCCAGTACTTC.

This clone was seen just once. The chain uses TRBV4-1 and TRBJ2-7, with TRBD2 matching 9 bases. The CDR3 spans 16 residues. Germline V CDR1 and CDR2: MGHRA, YSYEKL. V lost 4 bases to trimming and J lost 1 base; unmatched junction nucleotides: 8. The CDR3 DNA follows: TGCGCCAGCAGCCGACGACTGACTAGCGGATCCTACGAGCAGTACTTC. Translated: CASSRRLTSGSYEQYF.

CDR3 nucleotide sequence: TGTGCCAGCAGCTTTAACTGGAACACTGAAGCTTTCTTT. Protein sequence: CASSFNWNTEAFF. The chain has TRBV11-2 and TRBJ1-1; D gene ambiguous. CDR1 SGHAT and CDR2 FQNNGV come from the germline V gene. Trimming took off 3 bases at V and 1 base at J, with 6 bases between the two ends. The CDR3 covers 13 residues. The full variable domain, in which reference TRBV11-2 and TRBJ1-1 provide the parts outside the CDR3, is EAGVAQSPRYKIIEKRQSVAFWCNPISGHATLYWYQQILGQGPKLLIQFQNNGVVDDSQLPKDRFSAERLKGVDSTLKIQPAKLEDSAVYLCASSFNWNTEAFFGQGTRLTVV.

The chain joins TRBV28 to TRBJ1-2, with D unclear. V was cut by 6 bases and J by 4 bases, with 15 bases left in between. Germline V lookup: CDR1 MDHEN, CDR2 SYDVKM. This CDR3 comprises 14 residues. This chain's CDR3 is CASSLSGEAYGYTF. In DNA, the CDR3 is TGTGCCAGCAGCCTAAGCGGGGAGGCCTATGGCTACACCTTC.

The chain employs TRBV28 and TRBJ1-6, with unresolved D. Germline V lookup: CDR1 MDHEN, CDR2 SYDVKM. The CDR3 spans 16 residues. Trimming left V 4 bases short and J 8 bases short, with 18 bases between. The CDR3 loop reads CASSSRSGLGDSPLHF. The CDR3 nucleotides are TGTGCCAGCAGTTCCAGATCGGGCCTTGGGGATTCACCCCTCCACTTT. Based on the CDR3 plus reference TRBV28 and TRBJ1-6, the full variable domain is DVKVTQSSRYLVKRTGEKVFLECVQDMDHENMFWYRQDPGLGLRLIYFSYDVKMKEKGDIPEGYSVSREKKERFSLILESASTNQTSMYLCASSSRSGLGDSPLHFGNGTRLTVT.

This rearrangement joins TRBV28 to TRBJ2-5; TRBD2 aligns across 15 bases. Germline assignment: CDR1 MDHEN and CDR2 SYDVKM. V dropped 5 bases and J dropped 2; count of bases not matched to a gene: 6. This CDR3 contains 17 residues. For the CDR3, the DNA is TGTGCCAGCAGTCCCCTTGGACTAGCGGGGGGGCAAGAGACCCAGTACTTC. It yields the protein CASSPLGLAGGQETQYF.

V is TRBV30 and J is TRBJ2-4, with a tentative D call TRBD2 (5 bases). This CDR3 is 14 amino acids long. CDR1 and CDR2 (germline): GTSNPN, SVGIG (reference sequence). Trimming cost V 3 bases and J 3 bases, with 12 bases left between them. The CDR3 DNA reads TGTGCCTGGAGAGTACCGGGAAGCAAAAACATTCAGTACTTC. Its translation is CAWRVPGSKNIQYF.

This clone was counted a few times. The chain links TRBV19 to TRBJ2-7; TRBD2 aligns across 8 bases. CDR3 length equals 15 residues. With 3 bases clipped from V and 0 bases from J, the junction kept 4 bases outside the gene matches. CDR1 is LNHDA and CDR2 is SQIVND in the germline V gene (reference sequence). The CDR3 loop is CASSIAGGPSYEQYF. For the CDR3, the DNA is TGTGCCAGTAGTATTGCGGGGGGCCCCTCCTACGAGCAGTACTTC.

CDR3 loop: CASIQGNQPQHF. The CDR3 nucleotides are TGTGCCAGCATCCAGGGTAATCAGCCCCAGCATTTT. V is TRBV28 and J is TRBJ1-5, with D possibly being TRBD1 (5 bases). The V and J ends lost 7 bases and 4 bases respectively, with 8 bases between them. This CDR3 is 12 amino acids long. CDR1 is MDHEN, CDR2 SYDVKM, per germline.

This clone has only one observation. The chain combines TRBV18 with TRBJ1-1; D may be TRBD1 (5 bases). CDR1 KGHSH and CDR2 LQKENI come from the germline V gene. V was shortened by 3 bases and J by 11 bases, with 13 bases between the two germline ends. This CDR3 region has 12 residues. The CDR3 bases are TGTGCCAGCTCACCGATACAGGAAAGGGCTTTCTTT. Translated: CASSPIQERAFF.

The rearrangement links TRBV6-6 to TRBJ1-2; TRBD1 agrees at 7 bases. The CDR3 is 13 amino acids. Losses at the gene ends were 5 bases for V and 8 bases for J; bases not matched to a gene: 8. Germline assignment: CDR1 MNHNY and CDR2 SVGAGI (reference sequence). The CDR3 is CASSPTGVEGYTF. The CDR3 nucleotides read TGTGCCAGCAGTCCTACAGGGGTAGAGGGCTACACCTTC.

A single count supports this clone. This chain links TRBV7-9 with TRBJ2-1; 14 bases match TRBD2. V was pared by 6 bases and J by 3 bases, with 10 bases of the junction left unmatched. The CDR3 sequence is 18 residues long. Germline V gene sequence: CDR1 SEHNR, CDR2 FQNEAQ (reference sequence). CDR3 amino acids: CASSSPGTSGSSYNEQFF. The CDR3 nucleotides read TGTGCCAGCAGTTCTCCCGGGACTAGCGGGAGTAGCTACAATGAGCAGTTCTTC.

The DNA for the CDR3 is TGTGCCAGCTCATCGACAGGGGGTAATGCCTGGGAGCAGTACTTC. Translation: CASSSTGGNAWEQYF. This chain joins TRBV18 and TRBJ2-7, with 9 bases aligning to TRBD1. CDR3 size: 15 residues. Germline values: CDR1 KGHSH, CDR2 LQKENI. J gave up 7 bases and V 5 bases, and 12 bases lay outside the gene matches.

The rearrangement uses TRBV28 and TRBJ1-3; TRBD1 might be the D (5 bases). Germline V gene data show CDR1 as MDHEN and CDR2 as SYDVKM. Trimming shortened V by 7 bases and J by 7 bases, and 8 bases separated the two germline ends. The CDR3 runs 11 residues. CDR3 amino acids: CASTAGNTIYF. As DNA, the CDR3 is TGTGCCAGCACCGCAGGGAACACCATATATTTT.

The CDR3 DNA sequence: TGTGCCAGCCAAGGGGTAGCAGTCACCGGGGAGCTGTTTTTT. This codes for CASQGVAVTGELFF. The chain links TRBV9 to TRBJ2-2; TRBD1 is a possible D gene (5 bases). CDR1 is SGDLS and CDR2 is YYNGEE in the germline V gene. Between the trimmed V and J ends, which lost 7 bases and 4 bases, there was a span of 14 bases. This CDR3 is 14 amino acids long.

CDR3 residues: CSAELDNNEQFF. The CDR3, as DNA: TGCAGCGCCGAACTCGATAACAATGAGCAGTTCTTC. The genes are TRBV29-1 and TRBJ2-1; D unresolved. The CDR3 spans 12 residues. The ends were cut back, 7 bases at V and 5 bases at J, with 12 bases in the middle. Germline CDR1 SQVTM, CDR2 ANQGSEA.

This clone was seen only a few times. The J gene is TRBJ2-5, the V gene TRBV5-1, with D maybe TRBD2 (5 bases). Trimming cost V 0 bases and J 5 bases, with 8 bases left between them. The CDR3 loop spans 13 amino acids. Looked up from germline, CDR1 is SGHRS and CDR2 is YFSETQ. CDR3 residues: CASSLGLIETQYF. The CDR3 region has the DNA TGCGCCAGCAGCTTGGGACTAATCGAGACCCAGTACTTC.